What follows is one TCR beta chain and its context. Germline CDR1 reads MNHEY; CDR2 reads SMNVEV (reference sequence). V was pared by 3 bases and J by 0 bases, with 15 bases between. The CDR3 sequence is 16 residues long. These data originate in a study of CD8 T cells in Susac syndrome. RNA was extracted with the RNeasy kit, and a quantity of about 0.45 to 1 ug was reverse transcribed using random hexamers. MiXCR, run by TCRdb on the immunoSEQ multiplex PCR reads, gives a single entry per CDR3 protein. There are fewer than 300,000 distinct CDR3 sequences in the sample; approximately 85% occur only once, and over 0.09% lies in the top ten.

The sequenced sample consisted of CD8+ T cells from PBMCs. The source of this sequence is a human donor with multiple sclerosis. V usage is TRBV27 and J usage is TRBJ2-7; D gene uncertain. CDR3 sequence reads: CASSFSAQADSYEQYF. For the CDR3, the DNA is TGTGCCAGCAGTTTTAGTGCCCAGGCAGACTCCTACGAGCAGTACTTC.